Listed below are T cell receptor beta chains from one sample, sequenced in a study of human T cells and chemical hapten exposure. MiXCR, run by TCRdb on the RACE reads, gives a single entry per CDR3 protein. The sample yields some 110,000 distinct CDR3 sequences, approximately 10% seen once. Sequenced here: whole blood, sampled in connection with sensitization to the hapten diphenylcyclopropenone (DPC). Every receptor here comes from a woman between 50 and 59 years old with alopecia areata. Some clones in this sample may be carry-over from other donors' samples. Each CDR3 is given with its conserved first and last residue. A D gene is named only where the DNA matches it firmly. Size values are once, few and many counts, or a class for expanded clones, and some rows have none.

TRBJ1-1	-	-	TRBV12-3/TRBV12-4	TGTGCCAGCAGTTTCCGCGGGAAAGGTGAAGCTTTCTTT	CASSFRGKGEAFF
TRBJ2-2	-	-	TRBV27	TGTGCCACCAAGGGGGTTAAGACCGGGGAGCTGTTTTTT	CATKGVKTGELFF
TRBJ2-7	few	TRBD1	TRBV7-9	TGTGCCAGCAGCTCGGGACAGGGGGCGATCTACGAGCAGTACTTC	CASSSGQGAIYEQYF
TRBJ1-1	few	-	TRBV12-5	TGTGCTAGTGGTTCCGACCGGACCCAAGAAGCTTTCTTT	CASGSDRTQEAFF
TRBJ2-3	few	TRBD2	TRBV12-3/TRBV12-4	TGTGCCAGCAGTGTGACTAGCGGCACAGATACGCAGTATTTT	CASSVTSGTDTQYF
TRBJ1-1	-	TRBD1	TRBV6-2/TRBV6-3	TGTGCCAGCAGTTACCCTTCGGACAGGATCATGAACACTGAAGCTTTCTTT	CASSYPSDRIMNTEAFF
TRBJ1-2	-	TRBD1	TRBV2	TGTGCCAGCGGATCGGACAGGGTGGAGTATGGCTACACCTTC	CASGSDRVEYGYTF
TRBJ1-2	-	-	TRBV5-1	TGCGCCAGCAGCTTGGCACAGGGAACAAGCTATGGCTACACCTTC	CASSLAQGTSYGYTF
TRBJ2-1	-	-	TRBV9	TGTGCCAGCGGCAACCTAGCCCACAATGAGCAGTTCTTC	CASGNLAHNEQFF
TRBJ1-5	-	-	TRBV24-1	TGTGCCACCAGTGACACACAGGGTCCCCAGCCCCAGCATTTT	CATSDTQGPQPQHF
TRBJ1-2	-	TRBD1	TRBV5-1	TGCGCCAGCAGCTTGTCGGCAGGGGGAGCCTACGGCTACACCTTC	CASSLSAGGAYGYTF
TRBJ2-7	many	-	TRBV6-5	TGTGCCAGCAGTTACACCCTTGGGGAAGAGCAGTACTTC	CASSYTLGEEQYF
TRBJ2-2	few	-	TRBV2	TGTGCCAGCAGAGAGGAGGACAGCGACACCGGGGAGCTGTTTTTT	CASREEDSDTGELFF
TRBJ2-7	few	-	TRBV9	TGTGCCAGCAGCCTCGAAGGTGGCAGGGACAACGAGCAGTACTTC	CASSLEGGRDNEQYF
TRBJ2-3	-	-	TRBV2	TGTGCCAGCAGTGCTTTCCGGCAGCAGAAAGATACGCAGTATTTT	CASSAFRQQKDTQYF